Below, one T cell receptor beta chain is given with its context. Its antigen remains unidentified. The CDR3 has 16 amino acids. The germline gives CDR1 SGHKS, CDR2 YYEKEE (reference sequence). V gave up 0 bases and J gave up 1 base; unmatched junction bases: 4. This specimen belongs to a study of T cell responses to AZD1222 COVID-19 vaccine. Study outcomes and limitations: Along spike, vaccine-associated CD4 TCRs were found throughout, with dominance at 160-218 and 743-854. Among spike-specific TCRs, nearly half reportedly target unmutated variant regions.

The table came from immunoSEQ multiplex PCR; TCRdb's copy has only in-frame clones and leaves some out. The table records some 120,000 clones, approximately 90% of them present only once. Material: peripheral blood, obtained on day 0 of MenACWY control vaccination. The gene calls are TRBV5-5 and TRBJ2-7; 10 nucleotides match TRBD2. This TCR came from an adult in good health. In nucleotides, the CDR3 is TGTGCCAGCAGCTTGGAGGGTAGCGGGGGGTCCTACGAGCAGTACTTC. Protein: CASSLEGSGGSYEQYF.